This T cell receptor beta chain was identified during a study of T cells in tuberculosis. On the study more broadly: CD1B tetramers identified T cells specific for mycobacterial lipid GMM. In South Africa, adults with active tuberculosis were compared with IGRA-negative and latently infected IGRA-positive adolescents. The study, taken as a whole, reports: Cases with active tuberculosis were adults, while controls were adolescents. Smaller distances to GMM-specific TCRs suggested their expansion in active tuberculosis.

A note on this clone: Antigen unknown.

The repertoire was sequenced with immunoSEQ multiplex PCR; TCRdb's copy has only in-frame clones and lacks some. Here the sample spans roughly 34,000 clones, 95% to 97% being singletons. With 3 bases removed from V and 8 bases from J, the gap between germline ends came to 14 bases. Germline V gene sequence: CDR1 KGHSH, CDR2 LQKENI. The CDR3 totals 14 residues. The chain recombines TRBV18 with TRBJ2-4; no clear D gene. Sequencing was performed on PBMCs. This TCR came from a donor aged 5-35 years with latent tuberculosis or without tuberculosis infection. Here the CDR3 reads CASSPSTSRDIQYF. In DNA form, the CDR3 reads TGTGCCAGCTCACCTTCGACCTCTCGGGACATTCAGTACTTC.